The 32 T cell receptor beta chains in this list originate from one sample, sequenced in a study of blood T cell repertoires in COVID-19. Profiled with immunoSEQ multiplex PCR; TCRdb holds only in-frame clones, not every one. The sample consists of a few hundred thousand clones, less than 90% of them appearing once. Material for sequencing was peripheral blood. The receptors shown here come from a man in his sixties with acute or convalescent COVID-19.

The rearrangement links TRBV23-1 to TRBJ2-6, with D perhaps matching TRBD2 (6 bases). TRBV23-1 is an ORF for which the function is uncertain. This CDR3 spans 17 amino acids. The V and J ends lost 4 bases and 5 bases respectively, with 18 bases between them. For the CDR3, the DNA is TGCGCCAGCAGTCTCGGGGGATTTCTCCCCTGGGCCAACGTCCTGACTTTC. Encoded protein: CASSLGGFLPWANVLTF.

The gene calls are TRBV27 and TRBJ1-5; 10 bases agree with TRBD1. The CDR3 has 16 residues. Losses at the gene ends were 6 bases for V and 2 bases for J; bases not matched to a gene: 7. Germline V gene lookup returns CDR1 MNHEY and CDR2 SMNVEV (reference sequence). The CDR3 bases are TGTGCCAGCAGCGAGACAGGGGGCGAGGGCAATCAGCCCCAGCATTTT. Its translation: CASSETGGEGNQPQHF.

This CDR3 is CASSVVGPGELFF. DNA for the CDR3: TGTGCCAGCAGCGTAGTGGGCCCCGGGGAGCTGTTTTTT. The J gene is TRBJ2-2, the V gene TRBV9; D gene ambiguous. CDR1 is SGDLS and CDR2 is YYNGEE in the germline V gene. Trimming removed 0 bases from V and 6 bases from J, with 6 bases in between. CDR3 length equals 13 residues. The variable domain in full, with the rest retrieved from reference TRBV9 and TRBJ2-2, is DSGVTQTPKHLITATGQRVTLRCSPRSGDLSVYWYQQSLDQGLQFLIQYYNGEERAKGNILERFSAQQFPDLHSELNLSSLELGDSALYFCASSVVGPGELFFGEGSRLTVL.

A single count supports this clone. The chain couples TRBV6-5 to TRBJ2-5, with 8 nucleotides matching TRBD2. The ends lost 8 bases at V and 7 bases at J; junction bases unmatched: 15. The CDR3 runs to 15 residues. Germline CDR1 MNHEY, CDR2 SVGAGI. The CDR3 bases are TGTGCCAGCGGCGAAAGGACTAGCCTATCTGGGACCCAGTACTTC. It translates to CASGERTSLSGTQYF.

The V call is TRBV5-1, the J call TRBJ2-2; the D gene is possibly TRBD1 (6 bases). Trimming shortened V by 6 bases and J by 3 bases, and 12 bases separated the two germline ends. Germline V gene data show CDR1 as SGHRS and CDR2 as YFSETQ. This CDR3 spans 14 amino acids. The CDR3 spells CASIQGPHTGELFF. The CDR3 bases are TGCGCCAGCATCCAGGGGCCTCACACCGGGGAGCTGTTTTTT.

This clone was recorded once. The chain uses TRBV5-1 and TRBJ1-3; 7 bases match TRBD1. This CDR3 is 17 amino acids long. V dropped 4 bases and J dropped 0; count of bases not matched to a gene: 10. The germline CDR1 and CDR2 sequences are SGHRS and YFSETQ. CDR3 nucleotides: TGCGCCAGCAGCAATGGCGCCGGGACAGTCTCTGGAAACACCATATATTTT. This translates into CASSNGAGTVSGNTIYF.

This CDR3 reads CATSRVLVRSGANVLTF. The CDR3 DNA reads TGTGCCACCAGCAGGGTTTTAGTCCGTTCTGGGGCCAACGTCCTGACTTTC. J is TRBJ2-6 and V is TRBV15, with D unclear. The CDR3 covers 17 residues. In germline, CDR1 is LNHNV, CDR2 YYDKDF (reference sequence). The V end lost 3 bases, the J end lost 1 base, and 13 bases lay between the germline ends.

The chain couples TRBV3-1 (or the pseudogene TRBV3-2) to TRBJ2-2; 11 nucleotides line up with TRBD1. The trim removed 4 bases at V and 7 bases at J, leaving 5 bases unmatched. The CDR3 extends over 15 amino acids. Germline lookup yields CDR1 LGHDT and CDR2 YNNKEL (reference sequence). CDR3 protein: CASSLRTGGHGELFF. Written as DNA, the CDR3 is TGTGCCAGCAGCCTGAGGACAGGGGGCCACGGGGAGCTGTTTTTT.

The V gene is TRBV3-1 (or the pseudogene TRBV3-2), the J gene TRBJ2-2, with a weak D call TRBD1 (6 bases). Germline assignment: CDR1 LGHDT and CDR2 YNNKEL (reference sequence). The V and J ends lost 6 bases and 2 bases respectively, with 13 bases between them. The CDR3 length is 15 residues. CDR3 sequence (DNA): TGTGCCAGCAGACCTGCCGGGACAAACACCGGGGAGCTGTTTTTT. Residues: CASRPAGTNTGELFF.

The chain links TRBV27 to TRBJ2-7; tentative D call: TRBD1 (6 bases). This CDR3 spans 13 amino acids. Between the trimmed V and J ends, which lost 5 bases and 6 bases, there was a span of 14 bases. From germline, CDR1 is MNHEY and CDR2 SMNVEV (reference sequence). CDR3 amino acids: CASSPLPGVEQYF. The CDR3 DNA sequence: TGTGCCAGCAGTCCCCTTCCAGGGGTCGAGCAGTACTTC.

The chain recombines TRBV7-3 with TRBJ2-1, with D possibly TRBD2 on 5 matching bases. The CDR3 length is 16 residues. Germline V gene data show CDR1 as SGHTA and CDR2 as FQGTGA. The germline V and J ends were trimmed by 5 bases and 0 bases, with 14 bases remaining between them. The CDR3 is CASSPQTTLSYNEQFF. The DNA for the CDR3 is TGTGCCAGCAGCCCTCAGACTACGCTCTCCTACAATGAGCAGTTCTTC.

The chain uses TRBV24-1 and TRBJ1-2, with 7 bases lining up with TRBD1. CDR1 and CDR2 (germline): KGHDR, SFDVKD. The V gene end was trimmed by 3 bases and the J gene end by 4 bases; junction bases not matched to a gene: 4. The CDR3 consists of 14 residues. In DNA form, the CDR3 reads TGTGCCACCAGTGATCCCGGGACAGCCTATGGCTACACCTTC. Translating it yields CATSDPGTAYGYTF.

This clone was found once. V usage is TRBV29-1 and J usage is TRBJ2-1, with 7 bases fitting TRBD2. CDR1 SQVTM and CDR2 ANQGSEA come from the germline V gene. CDR3 length: 14 amino acids. V dropped 7 bases and J dropped 4; count of bases not matched to a gene: 10. The CDR3 spells CSARGGSLYNEQFF. The CDR3 DNA sequence: TGCAGCGCCCGGGGCGGGAGTCTTTACAATGAGCAGTTCTTC.

V gene TRBV28 combines with J gene TRBJ2-7, with D maybe TRBD2 (5 bases). Germline assignment: CDR1 MDHEN and CDR2 SYDVKM. The length of the CDR3 is 14 residues. Trimming stripped 6 bases from V and 1 base from J, with 13 bases between. The CDR3 DNA sequence: TGTGCCAGCAGCTCCCCCGGGATGTCCTACGAGCAGTACTTC. This sequence encodes CASSSPGMSYEQYF.

CDR3 residues: CASSETQPYSYNEQFF. CDR3 bases: TGCGCCAGCAGTGAGACTCAACCCTACTCCTACAATGAGCAGTTCTTC. V is TRBV10-1 and J is TRBJ2-1; no clear D gene. The V end was cut by 2 bases, the J end by 0 bases, with 11 bases between. The CDR3 has 16 amino acids. From germline, CDR1 is WNHNN and CDR2 SYGVQD (reference sequence).

The rearrangement joins TRBV24-1 to TRBJ2-1, with D unclear. This CDR3 spans 14 amino acids. Germline assignment: CDR1 KGHDR and CDR2 SFDVKD. V gave up 1 base and J gave up 5 bases, with 8 bases separating them. In DNA, the CDR3 is TGTGCCACCAGTGATTTTTCACTTAACAATGAGCAGTTCTTC. Translated: CATSDFSLNNEQFF.

About this clone: Other nucleotide sequences from this sample produce the same CDR3. The J gene is TRBJ2-7, the V gene TRBV11-3; a weak D match, TRBD1 (5 bases). CDR3 length equals 13 residues. With 4 bases removed from V and 1 base from J, the gap between germline ends came to 8 bases. Per the germline V gene, CDR1 is SGHNT and CDR2 is YENEEA. CDR3 in amino acids: CASSSRESYEQYF. The CDR3 DNA follows: TGTGCCAGCAGCTCCAGGGAATCCTACGAGCAGTACTTC. Filled out from reference TRBV11-3 and TRBJ2-7, the complete variable domain reads EAGVVQSPRYKIIEKKQPVAFWCNPISGHNTLYWYLQNLGQGPELLIRYENEEAVDDSQLPKDRFSAERLKGVDSTLKIQPAELGDSAVYLCASSSRESYEQYFGPGTRLTVT.

V is TRBV12-3 or TRBV12-4 and J is TRBJ1-1; a possible D gene is TRBD1 (5 bases). V was shortened by 4 bases and J by 5 bases, with 11 bases between the two germline ends. This CDR3 is built from 13 residues. The CDR3 sequence is CASSSQGGTEAFF. CDR3 coding DNA: TGTGCCAGCAGTTCCCAGGGTGGGACTGAAGCTTTCTTT.

The J gene is TRBJ2-7, the V gene TRBV28, with 9 bases lining up with TRBD1. J lost 3 bases, V lost 4 bases, and 4 bases had no gene match. Germline V gene sequence: CDR1 MDHEN, CDR2 SYDVKM. The CDR3 sequence is 14 residues long. CDR3 in amino acids: CASSSRTGDYEQYF. The CDR3 nucleotides are TGTGCCAGCAGTTCCCGGACAGGGGACTACGAGCAGTACTTC.

This chain uses TRBV9 with TRBJ2-7; TRBD1 might be the D (6 bases). Trimming removed 0 bases from V and 6 bases from J, with 10 bases in between. The CDR3 is made up of 13 amino acids. The germline CDR1 and CDR2 sequences are SGDLS and YYNGEE. CDR3 protein: CASSVVGQSEQYF. DNA for the CDR3: TGTGCCAGCAGCGTAGTAGGACAGAGCGAGCAGTACTTC.

The sample holds one count of this clone. This chain joins TRBV6-6 and TRBJ1-5; 7 nucleotides align to TRBD1. V was clipped by 5 bases and J by 4 bases; unmatched bases: 8. The CDR3 has 15 amino acids. Germline CDR1 is MNHNY and CDR2 is SVGAGI (reference sequence). The CDR3 DNA is TGTGCCAGCAGTCGATCGGGGACAGTAAATCAGCCCCAGCATTTT. Amino acid sequence: CASSRSGTVNQPQHF.

V gene TRBV5-5 combines with J gene TRBJ1-2; tentatively, D is TRBD1 (5 bases). CDR3 size: 13 residues. Germline lookup yields CDR1 SGHKS and CDR2 YYEKEE (reference sequence). The germline V and J ends were trimmed by 2 bases and 3 bases, with 8 bases remaining between them. This CDR3 is CASSFRADYGYTF. The CDR3 coding sequence is TGTGCCAGCAGCTTCAGGGCGGACTATGGCTACACCTTC.

This chain connects TRBV2 to TRBJ2-1; the match to TRBD2 covers 10 bases. The CDR3 spans 17 residues. J gave up 0 bases and V 8 bases, and 10 bases lay outside the gene matches. Germline loops: CDR1 SNHLY, CDR2 FYNNEI. The DNA for the CDR3 is TGTGCCAGCGATAAAGGTAGCGGGAGGTTCTCCTACAATGAGCAGTTCTTC. It yields the protein CASDKGSGRFSYNEQFF. Full variable domain (remainder filled in from reference TRBV2 and TRBJ2-1): EPEVTQTPSHQVTQMGQEVILRCVPISNHLYFYWYRQILGQKVEFLVSFYNNEISEKSEIFDDQFSVERPDGSNFTLKIRSTKLEDSAMYFCASDKGSGRFSYNEQFFGPGTRLTVL.

This chain uses TRBV7-6 with TRBJ2-5; 9 nucleotides align to TRBD2. V dropped 3 bases and J dropped 4; count of bases not matched to a gene: 9. The CDR3 runs to 16 residues. Germline CDR1 and CDR2: SGHVS and FNYEAQ. The CDR3 DNA is TGTGCCAGCAGCTTTCGGGCTAGCGGGATCACAGAGACCCAGTACTTC. This encodes CASSFRASGITETQYF.

The gene calls are TRBV28 and TRBJ1-5; D may be TRBD1 (5 bases). From germline, CDR1 is MDHEN and CDR2 SYDVKM. This CDR3 is built from 15 residues. Trimming shortened V by 2 bases and J by 2 bases, and 10 bases separated the two germline ends. CDR3 loop: CASSLGGEGNQPQHF. The DNA of the CDR3 is TGTGCCAGCAGTTTAGGGGGGGAAGGCAATCAGCCCCAGCATTTT.

This clone was counted once. This chain links TRBV9 with TRBJ1-1; perhaps TRBD1 as D (5 bases). Germline V gene lookup returns CDR1 SGDLS and CDR2 YYNGEE. The CDR3 is 14 residues long. Trimming left V 0 bases short and J 6 bases short, with 12 bases between. The CDR3 coding sequence is TGTGCCAGCAGCGTAGTCAGGGCAGGCGCTGAAGCTTTCTTT. Residues: CASSVVRAGAEAFF.

The chain recombines TRBV5-4 with TRBJ2-1; TRBD2 aligns across 13 bases. Germline trimming cut 4 bases from V and 5 bases from J; bases unmatched to any gene: 3. CDR1 is SGHNT, CDR2 YYREEE, per germline (reference sequence). The CDR3 has 15 residues. The CDR3 sequence: CASSAGLAGDNEQFF. For the CDR3, the DNA is TGTGCCAGCAGCGCCGGACTAGCGGGGGACAATGAGCAGTTCTTC.

This clone was observed a few times. The chain couples TRBV7-9 to TRBJ2-7; 7 nucleotides agree with TRBD1. V lost 4 bases to trimming and J lost 1 base; unmatched junction nucleotides: 4. The CDR3 totals 14 residues. Germline V gene sequence: CDR1 SEHNR, CDR2 FQNEAQ (reference sequence). The CDR3 reads CASSSGTVSYEQYF. CDR3 DNA: TGTGCCAGCAGCTCCGGGACAGTATCCTACGAGCAGTACTTC. The variable domain in full, with the rest retrieved from reference TRBV7-9 and TRBJ2-7, is DTGVSQNPRHKITKRGQNVTFRCDPISEHNRLYWYRQTLGQGPEFLTYFQNEAQLEKSRLLSDRFSAERPKGSFSTLEIQRTEQGDSAMYLCASSSGTVSYEQYFGPGTRLTVT.

The table lists this clone with a count of one. This rearrangement joins TRBV20-1 to TRBJ2-5; D gene unclear. Germline V gene data show CDR1 as DFQATT and CDR2 as SNEGSKA (reference sequence). There are 11 residues in the CDR3. The V end was cut by 2 bases, the J end by 5 bases, with 6 bases between. CDR3 DNA sequence: TGCAGTGCTAGATCCCGGGAGACCCAGTACTTC. Its translation: CSARSRETQYF.

This chain connects TRBV6-6 to TRBJ1-1, with TRBD1 matching 9 bases. CDR3 length: 15 amino acids. Germline assignment: CDR1 MNHNY and CDR2 SVGAGI (reference sequence). Trimming removed 5 bases from V and 5 bases from J; junction bases left unmatched: 9. The CDR3 here is CASSNTGTGMTEAFF. The CDR3 coding sequence is TGTGCCAGCAGTAACACCGGGACAGGGATGACTGAAGCTTTCTTT.

This clone occurred many times. The rearrangement uses TRBV30 and TRBJ2-2; TRBD2 matches at 7 bases. Germline V gene sequence: CDR1 GTSNPN, CDR2 SVGIG (reference sequence). Germline trimming cut 0 bases from V and 7 bases from J; bases unmatched to any gene: 11. This CDR3 is 16 amino acids long. The CDR3 DNA is TGTGCCTGGAGTGTGGGGCCTTGGCTAGCGGACGGGGAGCTGTTTTTT. Amino acid sequence: CAWSVGPWLADGELFF.

The rearrangement uses TRBV11-1 and TRBJ2-7; D is uncertain. Trimming stripped 3 bases from V and 0 bases from J, with 6 bases between. This CDR3 has 13 amino acids. The V gene's germline CDR1 is SGHAT and CDR2 FQDESV (reference sequence). As DNA, the CDR3 is TGTGCCAGCAGCTTCGTTAGCTCCTACGAGCAGTACTTC. The encoded protein is CASSFVSSYEQYF.